Below are 27 T cell receptor beta chains sequenced from a single sample in a study of blood T cell repertoires in COVID-19. Here immunoSEQ multiplex PCR was the method, and the copy in TCRdb shows in-frame clones only, minus some. The table includes under 350,000 clones, 89% detected once. The sequencing sample was made of PBMCs or T cells enriched from blood (not recorded which). The source is a woman between 35 and 50 years old who had recovered from COVID-19.

V and J are TRBV4-2 and TRBJ1-2, with D hard to call. Germline V lookup: CDR1 LGHNA, CDR2 YNFKEQ. The V end was cut by 0 bases, the J end by 8 bases, with 16 bases between. The CDR3 sequence is 15 residues long. The CDR3 nucleotides read TGTGCCAGCAGCCAAGACCGACACGGGGTGGGAGGCTACACCTTC. Protein sequence: CASSQDRHGVGGYTF.

The chain couples TRBV9 to TRBJ1-2, with D unresolved. CDR1 is SGDLS, CDR2 YYNGEE, per germline. V lost 8 bases and J 3 bases, leaving 14 bases between the germline ends. CDR3 length: 13 residues. The chain's CDR3 is CASASEPDYGYTF. The CDR3, as DNA: TGTGCCAGTGCTTCTGAGCCTGACTATGGCTACACCTTC.

The chain links TRBV30 to TRBJ1-1, with D possibly being TRBD1 (5 bases). Looked up from germline, CDR1 is GTSNPN and CDR2 is SVGIG (reference sequence). CDR3 length: 13 amino acids. The germline V and J ends were trimmed by 1 base and 5 bases, with 11 bases remaining between them. CDR3 region: CAWSADRGTEAFF. CDR3 coding DNA: TGTGCCTGGAGTGCCGATAGGGGTACTGAAGCTTTCTTT.

This clone was detected a few times. This chain joins TRBV3-1 (or the pseudogene TRBV3-2) and TRBJ1-4, with 7 positions matching TRBD1. Germline V gene data show CDR1 as LGHDT and CDR2 as YNNKEL (reference sequence). This CDR3 has 15 residues. V lost 0 bases and J lost 3; bases outside the gene matches: 1. This CDR3 is CASSQDQGANEKLFF. The CDR3 nucleotides are TGTGCCAGCAGCCAAGATCAGGGGGCTAATGAAAAACTGTTTTTT.

The chain links TRBV19 to TRBJ1-6, with 9 positions matching TRBD1. The trim removed 0 bases at V and 10 bases at J, leaving 7 bases unmatched. Germline CDR1 reads LNHDA; CDR2 reads SQIVND (reference sequence). The CDR3 covers 16 residues. The CDR3 spells CASSIDGTGTRSPLHF. CDR3 DNA: TGTGCCAGTAGTATAGACGGGACAGGGACCAGGTCACCCCTCCACTTT.

The chain joins TRBV9 to TRBJ1-2; no firm D call. This CDR3 is built from 14 residues. Looked up from germline, CDR1 is SGDLS and CDR2 is YYNGEE. Trimming took 2 bases from V and 0 from J, leaving 8 bases between them. In nucleotides, the CDR3 is TGTGCCAGCAGCGTGACCGGAGCTAACTATGGCTACACCTTC. Amino acid sequence: CASSVTGANYGYTF.

The V and J genes are TRBV11-2 and TRBJ1-6; unclear D gene. This CDR3 spans 15 amino acids. Trimming stripped 7 bases from V and 8 bases from J, with 18 bases between. Germline lookup yields CDR1 SGHAT and CDR2 FQNNGV. CDR3 region: CASTLSSTFDSPLHF. DNA of the CDR3: TGTGCCAGCACCTTGTCGTCCACTTTTGATTCACCCCTCCACTTT.

This sequence joins TRBV5-1 and TRBJ1-6, with 11 bases that match TRBD1. In germline, CDR1 is SGHRS, CDR2 YFSETQ. This CDR3 region has 16 residues. V lost 2 bases to trimming and J lost 6 bases; unmatched junction nucleotides: 4. This CDR3 is CASSLRTGGFNSPLHF. The CDR3 nucleotides are TGCGCCAGCAGCTTACGGACAGGGGGCTTTAATTCACCCCTCCACTTT.

V gene TRBV12-3 or TRBV12-4 combines with J gene TRBJ1-1; 9 positions match TRBD1. Trimming removed 10 bases from V and 5 bases from J; junction bases left unmatched: 8. This CDR3 spans 13 amino acids. CDR3 amino acids: CATTRTGDTEAFF. DNA of the CDR3: TGTGCCACTACTCGGACAGGGGATACTGAAGCTTTCTTT.

The chain carries TRBV4-1 and TRBJ2-2; 9 positions match TRBD2. The length of the CDR3 is 17 residues. Trimming removed 4 bases from V and 5 bases from J; junction bases left unmatched: 11. Germline V CDR1 and CDR2: MGHRA, YSYEKL. The CDR3 bases are TGCGCCAGCAGCCTATCCCCTAGCGGGGTCGGGACCGGGGAGCTGTTTTTT. It codes for CASSLSPSGVGTGELFF.

This clone was observed once. This chain connects TRBV11-2 to TRBJ2-5; the match to TRBD1 covers 7 bases. The CDR3 sequence is 16 residues long. CDR1 and CDR2 from the germline V gene are SGHAT and FQNNGV. The ends lost 5 bases at V and 5 bases at J; junction bases unmatched: 14. The CDR3: CASSPDPGTVHETQYF. CDR3 nucleotides: TGTGCCAGCAGCCCAGACCCCGGGACAGTCCACGAGACCCAGTACTTC.

The CDR3 spells CASRAGAREQYF. The CDR3 nucleotides are TGTGCCAGCAGAGCGGGGGCGCGGGAGCAGTACTTC. This chain links TRBV3-1 (or the pseudogene TRBV3-2) with TRBJ2-7; 8 nucleotides match TRBD2. The CDR3 extends over 12 amino acids. The J segment lost 7 bases and the V segment lost 6 bases, leaving 5 bases of the junction unmatched. Per the germline V gene, CDR1 is LGHDT and CDR2 is YNNKEL (reference sequence).

This clone was detected only once. The chain joins TRBV19 to TRBJ2-2; D is perhaps TRBD1 (6 bases). Between the trimmed V and J ends, which lost 9 bases and 9 bases, there was a span of 26 bases. This CDR3 is 16 amino acids long. CDR1 is LNHDA and CDR2 is SQIVND in the germline V gene (reference sequence). The CDR3 DNA is TGTGCCAGCCAGACCCGACAAGAAGAAACAGGGAGGGAGCTGTTTTTT. Its protein product is CASQTRQEETGRELFF.

Comments on this clone: Other DNA sequences in this specimen translate into the identical CDR3. The chain has TRBV7-3 and TRBJ2-5, with D possibly being TRBD1 (6 bases). V was trimmed by 2 bases and J by 5 bases, leaving 9 bases between them. The germline gives CDR1 SGHTA, CDR2 FQGTGA. This CDR3 comprises 13 residues. The CDR3 reads CASSLGQGETQYF. DNA for the CDR3: TGTGCCAGCAGCTTAGGCCAGGGGGAGACCCAGTACTTC.

Regarding this clone: Other DNA sequences of this sample code for an identical CDR3. The chain couples TRBV7-9 to TRBJ1-3; no firm D call. There are 13 residues in the CDR3. Germline V gene data show CDR1 as SEHNR and CDR2 as FQNEAQ (reference sequence). Trimming removed 0 bases from V and 4 bases from J, with 4 bases in between. CDR3 DNA: TGTGCCAGCAGCTTAGCCGGGGGAAACACCATATATTTT. Protein: CASSLAGGNTIYF.

This clone was observed a single time. The V and J genes are TRBV11-3 and TRBJ2-3, with TRBD2 identical over 8 bases. The V segment lost 1 base and the J segment 2 bases; nucleotides outside the gene matches: 11. Per germline, CDR1 SGHNT and CDR2 YENEEA. This CDR3 comprises 18 residues. The CDR3 spells CASSLGLGSGAVTDTQYF. The CDR3 nucleotides are TGTGCCAGCAGCTTAGGTCTGGGTAGCGGGGCGGTCACAGATACGCAGTATTTT.

This clone was recorded only once. The chain is built from TRBV5-1 and TRBJ2-7, with 9 bases aligning to TRBD1. Germline lookup yields CDR1 SGHRS and CDR2 YFSETQ. This CDR3 spans 16 amino acids. The J segment lost 0 bases and the V segment lost 0 bases, leaving 4 bases of the junction unmatched. DNA for the CDR3: TGCGCCAGCAGCTTGGACAGGGGGCATTTCTCCTACGAGCAGTACTTC. This gives the protein CASSLDRGHFSYEQYF.

This chain joins TRBV18 and TRBJ1-3; D is unresolved. Germline V gives CDR1 KGHSH, CDR2 LQKENI. The CDR3 has 15 amino acids. The V and J ends lost 6 bases and 3 bases respectively, with 15 bases between them. CDR3 sequence (DNA): TGTGCCAGCTCTATGAACACAGCAATTGGAAACACCATATATTTT. Amino acids: CASSMNTAIGNTIYF. The full variable domain, rest sourced from reference TRBV18 and TRBJ1-3, is NAGVMQNPRHLVRRRGQEARLRCSPMKGHSHVYWYRQLPEEGLKFMVYLQKENIIDESGMPKERFSAEFPKEGPSILRIQQVVRGDSAAYFCASSMNTAIGNTIYFGEGSWLTVV.

This clone appeared a few times. The chain joins TRBV30 to TRBJ1-4; 9 bases align to TRBD1. Germline V lookup: CDR1 GTSNPN, CDR2 SVGIG (reference sequence). CDR3 length equals 16 residues. V was pared by 3 bases and J by 4 bases, with 9 bases of the junction left unmatched. In nucleotides, the CDR3 is TGTGCCTGGAGGCCCCCTGGGACAGGGATTAATGAAAAACTGTTTTTT. Its translation is CAWRPPGTGINEKLFF.

The V and J genes are TRBV2 and TRBJ2-2, with TRBD2 matching 9 bases. V lost 6 bases to trimming and J lost 8 bases; unmatched junction nucleotides: 1. Looked up from germline, CDR1 is SNHLY and CDR2 is FYNNEI. CDR3 length: 12 amino acids. The CDR3 protein is CASRREGGELFF. CDR3 coding DNA: TGTGCCAGCAGGCGGGAGGGTGGGGAGCTGTTTTTT. Together with reference TRBV2 and TRBJ2-2, the CDR3 gives the full variable domain: EPEVTQTPSHQVTQMGQEVILRCVPISNHLYFYWYRQILGQKVEFLVSFYNNEISEKSEIFDDQFSVERPDGSNFTLKIRSTKLEDSAMYFCASRREGGELFFGEGSRLTVL.

This clone was recorded only once. This rearrangement joins TRBV6-2 or TRBV6-3 to TRBJ1-5; D call uncertain. The length of the CDR3 is 16 residues. CDR1 is MNHEY, CDR2 SVGEGT, per germline. V lost 0 bases to trimming and J lost 1 base, with 10 bases between them. The CDR3 DNA reads TGTGCCAGCAGTTACTCAGAACTTCTAAGCAATCAGCCCCAGCATTTT. Its protein is CASSYSELLSNQPQHF.

This rearrangement joins TRBV30 to TRBJ1-6; TRBD1 agrees at 11 bases. The germline V gene has CDR1 GTSNPN and CDR2 SVGIG (reference sequence). J gave up 5 bases and V 4 bases, and 4 bases lay outside the gene matches. The CDR3 has 15 amino acids. The CDR3 region has the DNA TGTGCCTGGACGCGGGGACAGGGGGATAATTCACCCCTCCACTTT. Protein: CAWTRGQGDNSPLHF.

The chain carries TRBV11-2 and TRBJ1-2; 9 nucleotides line up with TRBD1. This CDR3 comprises 16 residues. Germline V lookup: CDR1 SGHAT, CDR2 FQNNGV. The V and J ends lost 3 bases and 0 bases, in that order; junction bases with no gene match: 5. The CDR3 protein is CASSFGTGPTNYGYTF. CDR3 sequence (DNA): TGTGCCAGCAGCTTTGGGACAGGGCCCACTAACTATGGCTACACCTTC.

This clone was seen just once. The V and J genes are TRBV3-1 (or the pseudogene TRBV3-2) and TRBJ1-4; perhaps TRBD1 as D (5 bases). Germline V CDR1 and CDR2: LGHDT, YNNKEL (reference sequence). V lost 4 bases to trimming and J lost 0 bases, with 12 bases between them. The CDR3 totals 16 residues. The CDR3 sequence is CASSLSWGATNEKLFF. The DNA for the CDR3 is TGTGCCAGCAGCCTAAGCTGGGGGGCAACTAATGAAAAACTGTTTTTT.

Only one count was recorded for this clone. V and J are TRBV7-3 and TRBJ2-7; TRBD1 matches at 8 bases. The ends lost 6 bases at V and 7 bases at J; junction bases unmatched: 8. The CDR3 contains 13 residues. Germline values: CDR1 SGHTA, CDR2 FQGTGA. This CDR3 reads CASSLDREGEQYF. CDR3 coding DNA: TGTGCCAGCAGTTTGGACAGGGAAGGGGAGCAGTACTTC.

The chain carries TRBV5-6 and TRBJ2-7; TRBD1 might be the D (6 bases). Between the trimmed V and J ends, which lost 3 bases and 4 bases, there was a span of 11 bases. Germline CDR1 and CDR2: SGHDT and YYEEEE. The CDR3 extends over 13 amino acids. As DNA, the CDR3 is TGTGCCAGCAGCTCCGGGACAAGATACGAGCAGTACTTC. It is translated as CASSSGTRYEQYF.

V and J are TRBV29-1 and TRBJ1-1; weak D call: TRBD1 (5 bases). Germline assignment: CDR1 SQVTM and CDR2 ANQGSEA. The CDR3 sequence is 13 residues long. The CDR3 DNA sequence: TGCATCATGGGGAGGCAGGGGAACACTGAAGCTTTCTTT. Translating gives CIMGRQGNTEAFF.